This is a list of T cell receptor beta chains from one sample in a study of OX40 agonist ivuxolimab in advanced cancers. Clones were sequenced by immunoSEQ multiplex PCR, and TCRdb holds only the in-frame ones, with some missing. Seen here are about 150,000 clones, more than 85% observed once, and the top ten hold roughly 1%. The sequences come from CD4+ or CD8+ T cells sorted from blood, collected in a trial of the OX40 agonist ivuxolimab. Source of these receptors: an adult with an advanced solid tumor such as melanoma, head and neck, liver or kidney cancer. Each CDR3 is given with its conserved first and last residue. Fields, in order: D gene, V gene, J gene, CDR3 protein, CDR3 DNA. A D gene is named only where the DNA matches it firmly.

d_call: NA; v_call: TRBV10-3; j_call: TRBJ2-7; cdr3_aa: CASALGSGEQYF; cdr3_nt: TGTGCCAGCGCTTTAGGGTCGGGCGAGCAGTACTTC
d_call: NA; v_call: TRBV5-1; j_call: TRBJ2-1; cdr3_aa: CASSGGDLRTYNEQFF; cdr3_nt: TGCGCCAGCAGCGGTGGGGACCTACGGACCTACAATGAGCAGTTCTTC
d_call: NA; v_call: TRBV29-1; j_call: TRBJ2-7; cdr3_aa: CSVRTDFYEQYF; cdr3_nt: TGCAGCGTTCGGACGGATTTCTACGAGCAGTACTTC
d_call: TRBD1; v_call: TRBV2; j_call: TRBJ2-7; cdr3_aa: CASTPGTGFVYEQYF; cdr3_nt: TGTGCCAGCACCCCCGGGACAGGGTTCGTCTACGAGCAGTACTTC
d_call: TRBD2; v_call: TRBV7-6; j_call: TRBJ2-1; cdr3_aa: CASSLDPSGGITEQFF; cdr3_nt: TGTGCCAGCAGCTTAGATCCTAGCGGGGGCATCACTGAGCAGTTCTTC
d_call: TRBD2; v_call: TRBV5-1; j_call: TRBJ2-4; cdr3_aa: CASSPTSGRSKNIQYF; cdr3_nt: TGCGCCAGCAGCCCCACTAGCGGGAGATCCAAAAACATTCAGTACTTC
d_call: NA; v_call: TRBV6-5; j_call: TRBJ1-5; cdr3_aa: CASSQGVNQPQHF; cdr3_nt: TGTGCCAGCAGTCAGGGCGTTAATCAGCCCCAGCATTTT
d_call: NA; v_call: TRBV5-1; j_call: TRBJ2-1; cdr3_aa: CASSLTGPDEQFF; cdr3_nt: TGCGCCAGCAGCTTGACAGGGCCCGATGAGCAGTTCTTC
d_call: TRBD1; v_call: TRBV2; j_call: TRBJ1-2; cdr3_aa: CASSEARGQGYGYTF; cdr3_nt: TGTGCCAGCAGTGAAGCTCGGGGACAGGGCTATGGCTACACCTTC
d_call: NA; v_call: TRBV6-6; j_call: TRBJ2-5; cdr3_aa: CASSYGGRETQYF; cdr3_nt: TGTGCCAGCAGTTACGGGGGGCGGGAGACCCAGTACTTC
d_call: TRBD1; v_call: TRBV7-9; j_call: TRBJ2-1; cdr3_aa: CASSPLGQGAISYNEQFF; cdr3_nt: TGTGCCAGCAGCCCGCTAGGACAGGGCGCAATTTCCTACAATGAGCAGTTCTTC
d_call: NA; v_call: TRBV21-1; j_call: TRBJ2-7; cdr3_aa: CASTRGLWAYEQYF; cdr3_nt: TGTGCCAGCACCAGGGGCCTCTGGGCCTACGAGCAGTACTTC
d_call: NA; v_call: TRBV5-1; j_call: TRBJ2-7; cdr3_aa: CASSPEGGRTGSYEQYF; cdr3_nt: TGCGCCAGCAGCCCCGAAGGGGGGCGGACTGGCTCCTACGAGCAGTACTTC
d_call: TRBD1; v_call: TRBV29-1; j_call: TRBJ1-3; cdr3_aa: CSVDPQGGNTIYF; cdr3_nt: TGCAGCGTTGACCCCCAGGGGGGGAACACCATATATTTT
d_call: NA; v_call: TRBV27; j_call: TRBJ2-2; cdr3_aa: CASTVVPTGELFF; cdr3_nt: TGTGCCAGCACTGTGGTCCCCACCGGGGAGCTGTTTTTT
d_call: TRBD1; v_call: TRBV6-5; j_call: TRBJ1-5; cdr3_aa: CARHPGTGINQPQHF; cdr3_nt: TGTGCCAGGCACCCCGGGACAGGGATCAATCAGCCCCAGCATTTT